This passage covers 13 T cell receptor beta chains from one sample sequenced in a study of CD8 T cells in Susac syndrome. Random hexamers were used to reverse transcribe roughly 0.45 to 1 ug of RNA. TCRdb fed the immunoSEQ multiplex PCR reads into MiXCR, producing one record per CDR3 protein. Altogether approximately 120,000 distinct CDR3 sequences are present, around 94% being singletons, with the ten largest covering more than 0.2%. Sequences were obtained from CD8+ T cells from PBMCs. These receptors were collected from a human donor with Susac syndrome.

This chain links TRBV12-3 or TRBV12-4 with TRBJ2-4, with D tentatively TRBD2 (6 bases). V lost 5 bases and J 12 bases, leaving 17 bases between the germline ends. CDR3 length: 13 amino acids. Written as DNA, the CDR3 is TGTGCCAGCAGTCCCAGCGGGCAACTCCCTCAGTACTTC. Translated, it gives CASSPSGQLPQYF.

The CDR3 DNA reads TGTGCCAGCAGCCCTGTGGGGACAGGGAGCGAGCAGTACTTC. Translated: CASSPVGTGSEQYF. The chain recombines TRBV7-6 with TRBJ2-7, with 9 bases fitting TRBD1. Germline CDR1 is SGHVS and CDR2 is FNYEAQ. The CDR3 runs to 14 residues. Trimming cost V 5 bases and J 6 bases; bases outside gene matches: 8.

The J gene is TRBJ2-3, the V gene TRBV2; 8 bases match TRBD1. V gave up 0 bases and J gave up 0 bases; unmatched junction bases: 11. Germline V gene data show CDR1 as SNHLY and CDR2 as FYNNEI. The CDR3 extends over 19 amino acids. As DNA, the CDR3 is TGTGCCAGCAGTGAAGCAGGACAGGGAGCAGGCTTTAGCACAGATACGCAGTATTTT. Encoded protein: CASSEAGQGAGFSTDTQYF.

The chain is built from TRBV7-9 and TRBJ2-1; the D is unclear. Trimming removed 4 bases at V and 7 bases at J, with 14 bases between. The CDR3 covers 14 residues. Germline V gives CDR1 SEHNR, CDR2 FQNEAQ (reference sequence). The DNA for the CDR3 is TGTGCCAGCAGCTCTATCGATGGTCTGAATGAGCAGTTCTTC. Translation gives CASSSIDGLNEQFF.

The chain carries TRBV25-1 and TRBJ1-1, with D unclear. Germline lookup yields CDR1 MGHDK and CDR2 SYGVNS. The CDR3 contains 14 residues. V lost 0 bases to trimming and J lost 2 bases, with 7 bases between them. Written as DNA, the CDR3 is TGTGCCAGCAGTGAATATGACCCCAACACTGAAGCTTTCTTT. The encoded protein is CASSEYDPNTEAFF.

The chain joins TRBV7-9 to TRBJ2-7; tentatively, D is TRBD1 or TRBD2 (5 bases each). Germline loops: CDR1 SEHNR, CDR2 FQNEAQ (reference sequence). This CDR3 region has 14 residues. V was clipped by 8 bases and J by 2 bases, with 16 bases between them. The CDR3 protein is CASQSKGPAYEQYF. The CDR3 bases are TGTGCCAGCCAATCAAAGGGACCCGCCTACGAGCAGTACTTC. The whole variable domain, remainder taken from reference TRBV7-9 and TRBJ2-7, is DTGVSQNPRHKITKRGQNVTFRCDPISEHNRLYWYRQTLGQGPEFLTYFQNEAQLEKSRLLSDRFSAERPKGSFSTLEIQRTEQGDSAMYLCASQSKGPAYEQYFGPGTRLTVT.

This clonotype was counted between two and nine times. The J gene is TRBJ1-1, the V gene TRBV6-5; no definite D call. The germline V gene encodes CDR1 MNHEY and CDR2 SVGAGI. The CDR3 is made up of 11 amino acids. V lost 1 base, J lost 6 bases, and 3 bases lay in between. The CDR3 sequence is CASSYFPEAFF. DNA of the CDR3: TGTGCCAGCAGTTACTTTCCTGAAGCTTTCTTT.

This chain links TRBV13 with TRBJ2-1; 11 nucleotides align to TRBD2. CDR1 and CDR2 from the germline V gene are PRHDT and FYEKMQ (reference sequence). This CDR3 spans 19 amino acids. V lost 1 base and J lost 0; bases outside the gene matches: 8. DNA of the CDR3: TGTGCCAGCAGCTTAGTCCGCCTAGCGGGAGGCAGCTCCTACAATGAGCAGTTCTTC. This encodes CASSLVRLAGGSSYNEQFF.

The CDR3 coding sequence is TGTGCCAGCAGTCGATATTCAGGGGCGGGTCGGCCCCAGCATTTT. Its translation: CASSRYSGAGRPQHF. The chain couples TRBV6-5 to TRBJ1-5, with D maybe TRBD1 (6 bases). The V end was cut by 5 bases, the J end by 9 bases, with 20 bases between. The CDR3 spans 15 residues. CDR1 is MNHEY and CDR2 is SVGAGI in the germline V gene.

The chain recombines TRBV7-3 with TRBJ1-2; D ambiguous. CDR3 length equals 13 residues. Per germline, CDR1 SGHTA and CDR2 FQGTGA. V lost 5 bases, J lost 4 bases, and 11 bases lay in between. CDR3 region: CASSASGVYGYTF. The CDR3 DNA reads TGTGCCAGCAGCGCGTCAGGAGTCTATGGCTACACCTTC.

The chain couples TRBV7-9 to TRBJ1-2, with D perhaps matching TRBD1 (5 bases). Trimming stripped 5 bases from V and 8 bases from J, with 18 bases between. CDR1 and CDR2 (germline): SEHNR, FQNEAQ (reference sequence). CDR3 size: 14 residues. For the CDR3, the DNA is TGTGCCAGCAGCGGAACCGGGACCAGCGGGGGCTACACCTTC. Amino acid sequence: CASSGTGTSGGYTF.

This rearrangement joins TRBV4-1 to TRBJ1-2; D not certain. CDR1 is MGHRA and CDR2 is YSYEKL in the germline V gene. The CDR3 is made up of 17 amino acids. The ends were cut back, 3 bases at V and 4 bases at J, with 21 bases in the middle. The DNA for the CDR3 is TGCGCCAGCAGCCATGAAAAGCACGGCACCCGCGGCTATGGCTACACCTTC. Translating it yields CASSHEKHGTRGYGYTF.

The chain has TRBV6-4 and TRBJ1-5; D perhaps matches TRBD1 (5 bases). Trimming removed 10 bases at V and 0 bases at J, with 16 bases between. This CDR3 spans 15 amino acids. Looked up from germline, CDR1 is MRHNA and CDR2 is SNTAGT. CDR3 nucleotide sequence: TGTGCCAACGCCCCGGGACTTAGTAGCAATCAGCCCCAGCATTTT. It is translated as CANAPGLSSNQPQHF.